Listed below are T cell receptor beta chains from one sample, sequenced in a study of spatial heterogeneity in lung cancer. TCRdb reprocessed the 5' RACE reads via MiXCR and lists one record per CDR3 protein. The repertoire holds 15,000 to 20,000 distinct CDR3 sequences, with around 9.6% as singletons. Sample: PBMCs, taken at follow-up. The receptor set was obtained from a male donor with early-stage non-small cell lung cancer. Each CDR3 is given with its conserved first and last residue.

>TRBV11-3
CASSLGQGNTGELFF
>TRBV29-1
CSVGQGTSFTDTQYF
>TRBV27
CASSLQLTYEQYF
>TRBV7-9
CASSLALGVGTEAFF
>TRBV12-3/TRBV12-4
CASSLRRRQETQYF
>TRBV6-2/TRBV6-3
CASSYPRGQTYSGANVLTF
>TRBV3-1
CASSQVTGQPTEAFF
>TRBV7-8
CASSSWGSTNYGYTF
>TRBV6-2/TRBV6-3
CASSLSGSPTPFF
>TRBV10-3
CAISQKGRPFSSYEQYF
>TRBV29-1
CSVDIGGWTEAFF
>TRBV20-1
CSARDTGSSLFEQYF
>TRBV5-5
CASSLRLTDTQYF
>TRBV7-2
CASSGGTSGLHEQYF
>TRBV15
CATSRGDLWAYNEQFF
>TRBV12-3/TRBV12-4
CASGRRLWEQYF
>TRBV29-1
CSVPRLAGVSDTQYF
>TRBV5-5
CASSWIPGQVREQYF
>TRBV18
CASSLSLGRINTEAFF
>TRBV30
CAWRGGDYEQYF
>TRBV3-1
CASSQDSQMLETQYF
>TRBV6-1
CASSYRGRTSGRYEQFF
>TRBV27
CASRGPQGFTGELFF
>TRBV20-1
CSARDSLRWETQYF
>TRBV2
CASSYTPGQGLAGVYEQYF
>TRBV5-1
CASSLGLEGNEQFF
>TRBV28
CASSLQGAAYEQYF
>TRBV11-2
CASSPGPYYEQYF
>TRBV29-1
CSVGRFGDTQYF
>TRBV7-7
CASSLAVGAGELFF
>TRBV5-6
CASSLWGDYGYTF
>TRBV21-1
CASSSPGADTDTQYF
>TRBV6-5
CASSYTDSPPNSPLHF
>TRBV9
CASSVRDSGANVLTF
>TRBV7-2
CASSSGGLYGYTF
>TRBV18
CASSRLGETIGNEQFF
>TRBV15
CASRASGGPYQETQYF
>TRBV7-9
CASSSTGDTDTQYF
>TRBV28
CASSLNNEQFF
>TRBV20-1
CSAPTGGVSQETQYF
>TRBV19
CASSEGSDEQYF
>TRBV6-7
CASSYPGTLTLNTEAFF
>TRBV6-2/TRBV6-3
CASRRTGVESYEQYF
>TRBV5-5
CASSLLGPHTGELFF
>TRBV5-4
CASSPHSSYNEQFF
>TRBV6-2/TRBV6-3
CASSYATDRRYNQPQHF
>TRBV5-4
CASSLGRGAYNEQFF
>TRBV11-2
CASSLGTGGPQETQYF
>TRBV4-1
CASSQAAGQNYEQYF
>TRBV24-1
CATSGVTGFYNEQFF
>TRBV28
CASSLSILREQYF
>TRBV6-5
CASSGTGFYEQYF
>TRBV4-1
CASNLTRTPQETQYF
>TRBV7-8
CASRRLQGSFQETQYF
>TRBV3-1
CASSRSGLETQYF
>TRBV7-2
CASSLRRGTDAFF
>TRBV30
CAWDWRTGNTIYF
>TRBV7-9
CASSLAGPDSGANVLTF
>TRBV5-4
CASSLWGTSVDTQYF